The next 26 T cell receptor beta chains were all read from a single sample in a study of identical twins. TCRdb re-called the 5' RACE reads through MiXCR, storing one row per CDR3 protein. The table includes around 510,000 distinct CDR3 sequences, approximately 14% detected once. The sample was also reused in another study, on yellow fever vaccine responses in identical twins.

The specimen was CD4+ T cells sorted from blood. The origin of the receptors is a woman between 18 and 29 years old in good health.

In regard to this clonotype: One end of the junction fails to match germline, which may point to a read error. The CDR3 sequence: CASSISSSYKQYF. As DNA, the CDR3 is TGCGCCAGCAGCATCAGCAGCTCCTACAAGCAGTACTTC. The chain has TRBV5-1 and TRBJ2-7; D call uncertain. Germline values: CDR1 SGHRS, CDR2 YFSETQ. The CDR3 covers 13 residues.

This clonotype was detected many times. The J gene is TRBJ1-1, the V gene TRBV12-3 or TRBV12-4; TRBD1 agrees at 7 bases. The CDR3 sequence is 15 residues long. V gave up 5 bases and J gave up 1 base; unmatched junction bases: 7. The CDR3 protein is CASSPRRGRNTEAFF. The CDR3 DNA reads as TGTGCCAGCAGTCCCCGCAGGGGGAGGAACACTGAAGCTTTCTTT.

This clonotype has a handful of counts. The chain recombines TRBV29-1 with TRBJ2-1; 10 bases fit TRBD2. The CDR3 is 19 amino acids. V shed 6 bases and J 4 bases; nucleotides not matched to a gene: 21. The V gene's germline CDR1 is SQVTM and CDR2 ANQGSEA. The CDR3 nucleotides are TGCAGCGTACACCTAGACCGAGTACTAGCGGGGACTCTTTACAATGAGCAGTTCTTC. Its translation: CSVHLDRVLAGTLYNEQFF.

The chain employs TRBV20-1 and TRBJ2-2; 9 positions agree with TRBD1. The junction had 7 bases not matched to a gene; V was cut back by 4 bases and J by 1 base. The CDR3 extends over 16 amino acids. The germline V gene has CDR1 DFQATT and CDR2 SNEGSKA (reference sequence). The CDR3 nucleotides are TGCAGTGCTATACAGCCGGGACAGGGGAACACCGGGGAGCTGTTTTTT. Protein sequence: CSAIQPGQGNTGELFF.

The CDR3 region has the DNA TGTGCCAGCAGTCCTCGACAGAACTATGGCTACACCTTC. It codes for CASSPRQNYGYTF. The rearrangement uses TRBV28 and TRBJ1-2, with D perhaps TRBD1 (5 bases). Germline CDR1 MDHEN, CDR2 SYDVKM. The ends were cut back, 5 bases at V and 2 bases at J, with 9 bases in the middle. The CDR3 sequence is 13 residues long.

Many counts were recorded for this clonotype. The V gene is TRBV6-5, the J gene TRBJ2-6; the match to TRBD1 covers 7 bases. The trim removed 0 bases at V and 4 bases at J, leaving 3 bases unmatched. Germline V lookup: CDR1 MNHEY, CDR2 SVGAGI. The length of the CDR3 is 16 residues. CDR3 region: CASSYSTGYGANVLTF. CDR3 coding DNA: TGTGCCAGCAGTTACTCGACAGGGTACGGGGCCAACGTCCTGACTTTC.

This clonotype was seen only a few times. The chain carries TRBV7-2 and TRBJ2-5, with 10 bases fitting TRBD2. This CDR3 contains 16 residues. CDR1 and CDR2 (germline): SGHTA, FQGNSA. V lost 1 base, J lost 5 bases, and 7 bases stayed unmatched. CDR3 DNA sequence: TGTGCCAGCAGCTTAGAAAGCGGGAGGGAGTATGAGACCCAGTACTTC. Translating it yields CASSLESGREYETQYF.

This clonotype was counted many times. V is TRBV12-3 or TRBV12-4 and J is TRBJ1-1; D is uncertain. V was clipped by 2 bases and J by 5 bases, with 9 bases between them. The CDR3 has 13 residues. The CDR3 spells CASSLMGGTEAFF. The CDR3 region has the DNA TGTGCCAGCAGTTTAATGGGTGGGACTGAAGCTTTCTTT.

In its sample, this clonotype was seen a few times. This chain joins TRBV15 and TRBJ2-1; 7 bases are a match to TRBD2. V lost 3 bases to trimming and J lost 15 bases; unmatched junction nucleotides: 8. Germline CDR1 and CDR2: LNHNV and YYDKDF (reference sequence). The CDR3 has 12 residues. The DNA of the CDR3 is TGTGCCACCAGCAGGGGTGGAACGGGGGGGTTCTTC. Translating gives CATSRGGTGGFF.

This clonotype was seen repeatedly, ten times or more. The V call is TRBV29-1, the J call TRBJ2-5, with D perhaps being TRBD1 or TRBD2 (5 bases each). Looked up from germline, CDR1 is SQVTM and CDR2 is ANQGSEA. CDR3 size: 12 residues. The V and J ends lost 7 bases and 3 bases respectively, with 12 bases between them. This chain's CDR3 is CSAVGVEETQYF. Here the CDR3 DNA reads TGCAGCGCAGTGGGGGTTGAAGAGACCCAGTACTTC.

The genes are TRBV2 and TRBJ1-5; D is possibly TRBD1 (5 bases). CDR3 length equals 15 residues. In germline, CDR1 is SNHLY, CDR2 FYNNEI. V lost 1 base and J lost 4, with 11 bases in between. Here the CDR3 DNA reads TGTGCCAGCAGTGAAGTAGCAGGGAGAAATCAGCCCCAGCATTTT. Its translation: CASSEVAGRNQPQHF.

This clonotype has just a few counts. The rearrangement links TRBV5-1 to TRBJ2-3; 7 bases fit TRBD1. CDR3 length: 14 amino acids. Per the germline V gene, CDR1 is SGHRS and CDR2 is YFSETQ. The trim removed 5 bases at V and 4 bases at J, leaving 7 bases unmatched. The CDR3 loop is CASSSRQGSDTQYF. The CDR3 DNA sequence: TGCGCCAGCAGTTCCCGACAGGGTTCAGATACGCAGTATTTT.

This clonotype was seen more than once but under ten times. The chain has TRBV6-2 or TRBV6-3 and TRBJ2-7; 8 bases line up with TRBD2. The CDR3 totals 15 residues. Germline V gene data show CDR1 as MNHEY and CDR2 as SVGEGT. J gave up 1 base and V 6 bases, and 8 bases lay outside the gene matches. The CDR3 sequence: CASRIAGSGSYEQYF. DNA for the CDR3: TGTGCCAGCAGGATAGCGGGATCCGGTTCCTACGAGCAGTACTTC.

This chain joins TRBV3-1 and TRBJ2-2, with 7 bases aligning to TRBD2. Losses at the gene ends were 1 base for V and 5 bases for J; bases not matched to a gene: 4. Germline values: CDR1 LGHDT, CDR2 YNNKEL (reference sequence). The CDR3 has 15 amino acids. In nucleotides, the CDR3 is TGTGCCAGCAGCCAAGGGACTAGTCTGACCGGGGAGCTGTTTTTT. Translation gives CASSQGTSLTGELFF.

The sample holds a few counts of this clonotype. The chain couples TRBV28 to TRBJ2-7; the D is unclear. CDR1 MDHEN and CDR2 SYDVKM come from the germline V gene. The CDR3 is 14 amino acids. Trimming removed 4 bases from V and 1 base from J, with 11 bases in between. The CDR3 loop is CASSSVPESYEQYF. In DNA, the CDR3 is TGTGCCAGCAGTTCAGTACCGGAATCCTACGAGCAGTACTTC.

The chain joins TRBV5-1 to TRBJ2-1, with 11 bases identical to TRBD2. Germline CDR1 and CDR2: SGHRS and YFSETQ. V dropped 4 bases and J dropped 8; count of bases not matched to a gene: 11. CDR3 size: 16 residues. CDR3 DNA sequence: TGCGCCAGCAGCCTCTGGGGTAGCGGGGGGGCGGATGAGCAGTTCTTC. Protein: CASSLWGSGGADEQFF.

This clonotype was seen repeatedly, ten times or more. The V call is TRBV3-1, the J call TRBJ2-7; TRBD2 might be the D (5 bases). The CDR3 totals 13 residues. Germline V gene sequence: CDR1 LGHDT, CDR2 YNNKEL (reference sequence). Trimming cost V 5 bases and J 5 bases, with 13 bases left between them. The CDR3 region has the DNA TGTGCCAGCAGCTCAGTGCTCGGGGACGAGCAGTACTTC. Protein product: CASSSVLGDEQYF.

This clonotype was recorded a few times. The V call is TRBV19, the J call TRBJ1-5, with TRBD1 as a possible D gene (6 bases). Between the trimmed V and J ends, which lost 4 bases and 3 bases, there was a span of 10 bases. Germline values: CDR1 LNHDA, CDR2 SQIVND (reference sequence). The CDR3 covers 14 residues. The CDR3 nucleotides read TGTGCCAGTAGTACAGGGGTCTTCAATCAGCCCCAGCATTTT. Translating it yields CASSTGVFNQPQHF.

This clonotype was found a few times. The rearrangement links TRBV24-1 to TRBJ2-3; possible D gene TRBD1, 6 bases. The germline gives CDR1 KGHDR, CDR2 SFDVKD. The V and J ends lost 5 bases and 2 bases respectively, with 7 bases between them. CDR3 length: 13 amino acids. The CDR3 DNA follows: TGTGCCACCAGTGGGACAGCCACAGATACGCAGTATTTT. Translating it yields CATSGTATDTQYF.

The gene calls are TRBV20-1 and TRBJ1-2, with D unresolved. This CDR3 contains 11 residues. The V and J ends lost 2 bases and 6 bases respectively, with 7 bases between them. The V gene's germline CDR1 is DFQATT and CDR2 SNEGSKA (reference sequence). Here the CDR3 DNA reads TGCAGTGCTAGACTTCTAGATGGCTACACCTTC. Translating gives CSARLLDGYTF.

This clonotype was counted many times. The V and J genes are TRBV20-1 and TRBJ1-1; D ambiguous. This CDR3 is built from 17 residues. V was trimmed by 3 bases and J by 0 bases, leaving 20 bases between them. CDR1 and CDR2 from the germline V gene are DFQATT and SNEGSKA (reference sequence). This CDR3 reads CSARPFVALGLNTEAFF. The CDR3 nucleotides read TGCAGTGCTAGGCCCTTTGTTGCGTTAGGACTGAACACTGAAGCTTTCTTT.

This sequence joins TRBV5-1 and TRBJ2-7, with 9 bases that match TRBD1. The CDR3 has 14 amino acids. Germline CDR1 and CDR2: SGHRS and YFSETQ. Trimming at V came to 1 base and at J to 2 bases, leaving 1 base not matched to a gene. CDR3 loop: CASSLTGGTYEQYF. CDR3 nucleotides: TGCGCCAGCAGCTTGACAGGGGGCACCTACGAGCAGTACTTC.

This clonotype turned up a few times. The J gene is TRBJ2-7, the V gene TRBV5-5; D is undetermined. The CDR3 length is 15 residues. Germline CDR1 is SGHKS and CDR2 is YYEKEE (reference sequence). Trimming removed 0 bases at V and 2 bases at J, with 12 bases between. The CDR3 sequence: CASSLVWQPTYEQYF. CDR3 sequence (DNA): TGTGCCAGCAGCTTGGTTTGGCAGCCTACCTACGAGCAGTACTTC.

This chain links TRBV6-1 with TRBJ2-7; 9 nucleotides match TRBD2. Germline V gives CDR1 MNHNS, CDR2 SASEGT. Trimming took 6 bases from V and 1 from J; bases not matched to a gene: 7. The CDR3 extends over 15 amino acids. This chain's CDR3 is CASSRRTSASYEQYF. CDR3 bases: TGTGCCAGCAGCCGACGGACTAGCGCATCCTACGAGCAGTACTTC.

This clonotype was counted a few times. V is TRBV10-3 and J is TRBJ2-2, with TRBD1 matching 9 bases. The CDR3 consists of 15 residues. The germline V gene encodes CDR1 ENHRY and CDR2 SYGVKD. J was trimmed by 3 bases and V by 8 bases; bases with no gene match: 7. In DNA, the CDR3 is TGTGCCATCGGCACGGGACAGGGAGACACCGGGGAGCTGTTTTTT. It translates to CAIGTGQGDTGELFF.

This chain links TRBV20-1 with TRBJ2-2; no clear D. Germline V gene data show CDR1 as DFQATT and CDR2 as SNEGSKA (reference sequence). The CDR3 totals 14 residues. V was pared by 1 base and J by 5 bases, with 11 bases between. The CDR3 DNA is TGCAGTGCTAGAGGGTGGAGTAAAACCGGGGAGCTGTTTTTT. Protein: CSARGWSKTGELFF.